This T cell receptor beta chain was retrieved from a study of cytomegalovirus exposure and HLA in healthy donors. Study overall: From HLA-typed donors, an early data release held tens of millions of unique TCRs. Study results and caveats: Roughly even sequencing depth across donors was the assumption behind the presence/absence analyses.

The CDR3 totals 14 residues. J was trimmed by 0 bases and V by 6 bases; bases with no gene match: 3. Germline CDR1 LNHDA, CDR2 SQIVND (reference sequence). It was with 60 Vbeta and 13 Jbeta primers that the PCR ran. Original methodology: In a later analysis, of tens of millions of unique beta chains, 9 million to 11 million appeared in at least two donors. The method was immunoSEQ multiplex PCR; TCRdb's version includes in-frame clones alone and lacks a portion of them. V, J and clone size were drawn from that table, and D and trimming were deduced from the DNA. Here the sample spans 160,000 or so clones, about 80% being singletons. Worth noting for this clone: Its antigen is still unknown.

This chain connects TRBV19 to TRBJ1-2, with TRBD1 identical over 8 bases. This TCR derives from a woman aged 40 to 50 in good health and CMV-seronegative. What was sequenced was PBMCs. CDR3 region: CASRLTGANYGYTF. The CDR3 region has the DNA TGTGCCAGTAGGCTGACAGGGGCTAACTATGGCTACACCTTC.